The clone carrying this TCR beta chain has just a few counts. This sample is drawn from a study of technical replicates of blood from a handful of donors. CDR3 length: 14 amino acids. Germline CDR1 reads MGHRA; CDR2 reads YSYEKL. V trimming: 0 bases; J trimming: 7 bases; junction bases outside the gene matches: 5. The method was immunoSEQ multiplex PCR; TCRdb's version includes in-frame clones alone and lacks a portion of them. This sample carries around 50,000 clones, 92% of them seen once, and the ten largest clones take around 4%. The sample comprised PBMCs. The source of this sequence is a human donor in good health. Some clones in this sample may be carry-over from other donors' samples. This chain connects TRBV4-1 to TRBJ1-1; 7 bases are a match to TRBD1. This CDR3 reads CASSQDAAGGEAFF. The CDR3 coding sequence is TGCGCCAGCAGCCAAGATGCGGCAGGGGGTGAAGCTTTCTTT.